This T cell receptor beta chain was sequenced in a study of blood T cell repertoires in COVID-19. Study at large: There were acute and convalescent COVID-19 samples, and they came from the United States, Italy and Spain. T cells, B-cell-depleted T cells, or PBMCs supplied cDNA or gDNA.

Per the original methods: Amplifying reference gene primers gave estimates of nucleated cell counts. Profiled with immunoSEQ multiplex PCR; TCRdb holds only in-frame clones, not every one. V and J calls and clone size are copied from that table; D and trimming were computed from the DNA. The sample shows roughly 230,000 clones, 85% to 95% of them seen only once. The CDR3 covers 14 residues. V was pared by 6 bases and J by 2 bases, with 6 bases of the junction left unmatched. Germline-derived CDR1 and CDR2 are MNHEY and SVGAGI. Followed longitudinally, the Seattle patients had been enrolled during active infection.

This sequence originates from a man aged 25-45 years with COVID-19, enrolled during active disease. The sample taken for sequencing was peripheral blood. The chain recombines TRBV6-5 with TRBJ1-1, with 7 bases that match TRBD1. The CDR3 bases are TGTGCCAGCAGCTCGGACAGGCTTAACACTGAAGCTTTCTTT. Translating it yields CASSSDRLNTEAFF.